Shown below are 25 T cell receptor beta chains from a single sample sequenced in a study of blood T cells in healthy people across ages. Alongside a J-beta primer mix, a sample-barcoded 5' primer served in a second PCR lasting about 7 to 11 cycles. MiXCR was run by TCRdb on the 5' RACE reads, yielding one entry per CDR3 protein. The repertoire has hundreds of thousands of distinct CDR3 sequences, around 24% of them found once; the top ten carry roughly 9.4%. This sample also belongs to another study, concerning T cells of mothers and their children.

Sequencing used blood. The source of these receptors is a boy younger than 18 in good health.

This chain uses TRBV4-3 with TRBJ2-3; D remains unclear. With 4 bases removed from V and 0 bases from J, the gap between germline ends came to 8 bases. Per germline, CDR1 LGHNA and CDR2 YSLEER. The CDR3 sequence is 14 residues long. CDR3: CASSPPGSTDTQYF. In DNA, the CDR3 is TGCGCCAGCAGCCCCCCCGGCAGCACAGATACGCAGTATTTT.

The V gene is TRBV30, the J gene TRBJ2-2, with 7 bases fitting TRBD1. The V and J ends lost 0 bases and 4 bases, in that order; junction bases with no gene match: 8. Germline CDR1 and CDR2: GTSNPN and SVGIG (reference sequence). The CDR3 spans 16 residues. CDR3 sequence (DNA): TGTGCCTGGAGTGTTATTTTGGCAGGGGGCACCGGGGAGCTGTTTTTT. This gives the protein CAWSVILAGGTGELFF.

This chain uses TRBV7-9 with TRBJ2-7; D unresolved. Near its end, the DNA agrees better with TRBJ2-1, so the J call may be wrong. This CDR3 is 11 amino acids long. CDR1 and CDR2 (germline): SEHNR, FQNEAQ (reference sequence). CDR3: CASSLSSEQFF. The CDR3 region has the DNA TGTGCCAGCAGCTTGAGCAGTGAGCAGTTCTTC.

The chain links TRBV6-5 to TRBJ1-2, with D perhaps TRBD1 (5 bases). The ends were cut back, 1 base at V and 1 base at J, with 10 bases in the middle. CDR1 and CDR2 (germline): MNHEY, SVGAGI. This CDR3 comprises 15 residues. CDR3 protein: CASSYLAGDNYGYTF. CDR3 nucleotide sequence: TGTGCCAGCAGTTACTTGGCGGGGGATAACTATGGCTACACCTTC.

This clonotype was detected only a few times. This chain connects TRBV3-1 to TRBJ1-3; maybe TRBD1 (5 bases). V gave up 4 bases and J gave up 0 bases, with 16 bases separating them. The CDR3 has 17 amino acids. The germline gives CDR1 LGHDT, CDR2 YNNKEL (reference sequence). The CDR3 DNA follows: TGTGCCAGCAGCCCCTACCGCGGGGGTAGCTCTGGAAACACCATATATTTT. This translates into CASSPYRGGSSGNTIYF.

The chain is built from TRBV2 and TRBJ2-1; 8 nucleotides line up with TRBD2. Germline CDR1 is SNHLY and CDR2 is FYNNEI. The CDR3 is made up of 15 amino acids. After removal of 2 bases from V and 7 bases from J, the junction contained 7 bases not matched to a gene. DNA for the CDR3: TGTGCCAGCAGTGAAAGGGGGACTAGTAAAAATGAGCAGTTCTTC. Translating it yields CASSERGTSKNEQFF.

The genes are TRBV10-3 and TRBJ1-1; TRBD1 matches at 8 bases. The J segment lost 1 base and the V segment lost 10 bases, leaving 2 bases of the junction unmatched. The germline CDR1 and CDR2 sequences are ENHRY and SYGVKD. CDR3 length: 12 amino acids. As DNA, the CDR3 is TGTGCCACAGGACAGGGGAACACTGAAGCTTTCTTT. Protein sequence: CATGQGNTEAFF.

The chain links TRBV9 to TRBJ2-7, with 9 bases that match TRBD1. The germline V gene has CDR1 SGDLS and CDR2 YYNGEE. Unmatched junction bases numbered 6, after V lost 2 bases and J lost 3 bases. The CDR3 runs 15 residues. The CDR3 DNA sequence: TGTGCCAGCAGCGTTGAGGACAGGGGTCTCTACGAGCAGTACTTC. Amino acid sequence: CASSVEDRGLYEQYF.

This chain links TRBV3-1 with TRBJ2-5, with D unresolved. V lost 1 base and J lost 4, with 7 bases in between. CDR1 and CDR2 from the germline V gene are LGHDT and YNNKEL (reference sequence). The CDR3 sequence is 13 residues long. CDR3 protein: CASSQVMGETQYF. The CDR3 nucleotides read TGTGCCAGCAGCCAAGTAATGGGAGAGACCCAGTACTTC.

Comments on this clonotype: A junction boundary mismatches the germline segment, possibly from a read error. The V call is TRBV5-1, the J call TRBJ2-5, with 7 bases matching TRBD1. Germline assignment: CDR1 SGHRS and CDR2 YFSETQ. The CDR3 sequence is 14 residues long. The CDR3 spells CASSLGQGQETQHF. For the CDR3, the DNA is TGCGCCAGCAGCTTGGGACAGGGTCAAGAGACCCAGCACTTC.

This clonotype has only a few counts. V gene TRBV7-2 combines with J gene TRBJ2-5; 7 bases match TRBD2. The germline V gene has CDR1 SGHTA and CDR2 FQGNSA. The CDR3 consists of 17 residues. V shed 0 bases, J shed 1 base, and the junction held 8 bases outside the gene matches. DNA for the CDR3: TGTGCCAGCAGCTTAGCTCCCGGGGTAGCGGGCCAAGAGACCCAGTACTTC. Protein product: CASSLAPGVAGQETQYF.

The chain combines TRBV6-5 with TRBJ2-5; no clear D. Matching the DNA end better, TRBJ2-7 makes the J call doubtful. Germline V gene data show CDR1 as MNHEY and CDR2 as SVGAGI. The length of the CDR3 is 13 residues. CDR3: CASRGRSSNEQYF. In nucleotides, the CDR3 is TGTGCCAGCAGGGGTAGAAGCTCAAACGAGCAGTACTTC.

This clonotype was counted at least ten times. The rearrangement links TRBV11-2 to TRBJ2-5, with a possible D match to TRBD1 (5 bases). Near its end, the DNA agrees better with TRBJ2-1, so the J call may be wrong. The germline gives CDR1 SGHAT, CDR2 FQNNGV. This CDR3 is built from 13 residues. CDR3 region: CASSLGGRGEQFF. For the CDR3, the DNA is TGTGCCAGCAGCTTAGGGGGCCGCGGTGAGCAGTTCTTC.

This clonotype came up a few times. The chain links TRBV4-2 to TRBJ1-6; 7 positions match TRBD1. The CDR3 consists of 18 residues. Per germline, CDR1 LGHNA and CDR2 YNFKEQ. J was trimmed by 6 bases and V by 0 bases; bases with no gene match: 11. The DNA for the CDR3 is TGTGCCAGCAGCCAAGATTCGGTGAGACAGGGTAGTAATTCACCCCTCCACTTT. Residues: CASSQDSVRQGSNSPLHF.

A few counts support this clonotype. The V call is TRBV28, the J call TRBJ1-4; 7 nucleotides line up with TRBD1. This CDR3 is 13 amino acids long. V lost 9 bases, J lost 5 bases, and 6 bases stayed unmatched. Germline CDR1 is MDHEN and CDR2 is SYDVKM. This chain's CDR3 is CASSGTENEKLFF. In DNA, the CDR3 is TGTGCCAGTTCCGGGACAGAAAATGAAAAACTGTTTTTT.

In nucleotides, the CDR3 is TGTGCCAGCAGCTTAGCAGGGGGACTCCTAGAGACCCAGTACTTC. It translates to CASSLAGGLLETQYF. This chain uses TRBV7-9 with TRBJ2-5; D may match TRBD1 or TRBD2 (6 bases each). Germline values: CDR1 SEHNR, CDR2 FQNEAQ (reference sequence). Trimming shortened V by 0 bases and J by 4 bases, and 12 bases separated the two germline ends. CDR3 length: 15 amino acids.

The CDR3 DNA is TGCGCCAGCAGCCTCACCCCTCCCGTGGCGATCACAGATACGCAGTATTTT. Its protein product is CASSLTPPVAITDTQYF. The V and J genes are TRBV4-1 and TRBJ2-3; the D is unclear. The V and J ends lost 4 bases and 2 bases respectively, with 19 bases between them. From germline, CDR1 is MGHRA and CDR2 YSYEKL. CDR3 length: 17 residues.

This chain connects TRBV29-1 to TRBJ2-5, with a weak D call TRBD1 (5 bases). Judging by the DNA end, TRBJ2-7 fits better; the J call may be wrong. Germline V gene sequence: CDR1 SQVTM, CDR2 ANQGSEA. The CDR3 consists of 13 residues. CDR3 in DNA: TGCAGCGTTGAAAAGGGGATCTCCTACGAGCAGTACTTC. It yields the protein CSVEKGISYEQYF.

This clonotype was seen a few times. V gene TRBV11-2 combines with J gene TRBJ2-1; TRBD2 might be the D (5 bases). The CDR3 length is 15 residues. Per the germline V gene, CDR1 is SGHAT and CDR2 is FQNNGV. Trimming pared 0 bases from V and 2 bases from J, leaving 8 bases between. The CDR3 region is CASSLDGRAYNEQFF. The CDR3, as DNA: TGTGCCAGCAGCTTAGACGGGCGGGCCTACAATGAGCAGTTCTTC. The whole variable domain, filled in from reference TRBV11-2 and TRBJ2-1, reads EAGVAQSPRYKIIEKRQSVAFWCNPISGHATLYWYQQILGQGPKLLIQFQNNGVVDDSQLPKDRFSAERLKGVDSTLKIQPAKLEDSAVYLCASSLDGRAYNEQFFGPGTRLTVL.

This clonotype occurred a few times. The chain couples TRBV28 to TRBJ2-3, with 14 bases identical to TRBD2. The CDR3 spans 17 residues. V trimming: 5 bases; J trimming: 3 bases; junction bases outside the gene matches: 7. CDR1 is MDHEN, CDR2 SYDVKM, per germline. In nucleotides, the CDR3 is TGTGCCAGCAGTCTGGGGACTAGCGGGAGTCGTACAGATACGCAGTATTTT. As protein: CASSLGTSGSRTDTQYF.

This clonotype has only a few counts. The chain links TRBV28 to TRBJ1-1; D is uncertain. Trimming stripped 5 bases from V and 10 bases from J, with 14 bases between. The germline gives CDR1 MDHEN, CDR2 SYDVKM. There are 12 residues in the CDR3. The CDR3 nucleotides read TGTGCCAGCAGTCCCCCCCGCGAGGGAGCTTTCTTT. Translating gives CASSPPREGAFF.

The chain employs TRBV6-1 and TRBJ1-5, with 10 bases aligning to TRBD1. CDR3 size: 17 residues. V was pared by 8 bases and J by 2 bases, with 12 bases of the junction left unmatched. Per germline, CDR1 MNHNS and CDR2 SASEGT. The chain's CDR3 is CASGETRDRGGNQPQHF. The CDR3 DNA is TGTGCCAGCGGGGAGACCCGGGACAGGGGAGGCAATCAGCCCCAGCATTTT.

This clonotype was seen repeatedly, ten times or more. The J gene is TRBJ2-1, the V gene TRBV6-4; possible D gene TRBD2, 7 bases. Germline V lookup: CDR1 MRHNA, CDR2 SNTAGT. CDR3 size: 15 residues. V lost 3 bases and J lost 3, with 12 bases in between. The chain's CDR3 is CASSESGGGYNEQFF. DNA for the CDR3: TGTGCCAGCAGTGAGTCGGGGGGCGGCTACAATGAGCAGTTCTTC.

This clonotype was seen only a few times. The gene calls are TRBV5-1 and TRBJ2-1, with 7 bases lining up with TRBD1. The V and J ends lost 0 bases and 2 bases, in that order; junction bases with no gene match: 2. The CDR3 is 15 residues long. Germline V gene sequence: CDR1 SGHRS, CDR2 YFSETQ. The CDR3 loop reads CASSLEGGPYNEQFF. The CDR3 nucleotides are TGCGCCAGCAGCTTGGAAGGGGGCCCCTACAATGAGCAGTTCTTC. Filled out from reference TRBV5-1 and TRBJ2-1, the complete variable domain reads KAGVTQTPRYLIKTRGQQVTLSCSPISGHRSVSWYQQTPGQGLQFLFEYFSETQRNKGNFPGRFSGRQFSNSRSEMNVSTLELGDSALYLCASSLEGGPYNEQFFGPGTRLTVL.

This clonotype was detected a few times. This sequence joins TRBV20-1 and TRBJ2-2, with TRBD1 matching 8 bases. Unmatched junction bases numbered 9, after V lost 5 bases and J lost 7 bases. CDR1 and CDR2 (germline): DFQATT, SNEGSKA (reference sequence). This CDR3 has 14 amino acids. The CDR3 loop is CSAPQGARVGELFF. The CDR3 DNA is TGCAGTGCTCCTCAGGGGGCAAGAGTCGGGGAGCTGTTTTTT.